Listed below are T cell receptor beta chains from one sample, sequenced in a study of cytomegalovirus exposure and HLA in healthy donors. Generated by immunoSEQ multiplex PCR, the TCRdb table keeps only in-frame clones and is missing some. Among approximately 69,000 clones listed, roughly 74% were seen once. Source material: PBMCs. The receptors here all came from a woman aged 25-40 years in good health and CMV-seropositive. Each CDR3 is given with its conserved first and last residue. Not every row has a clone size; where given, it reads once, few, many or a size class.

clone_size j_call cdr3_length v_call cdr3_aa
few TRBJ2-7 16 TRBV19 CASSILPGQGTYEQYF
few TRBJ1-5 15 TRBV28 CASRLPTGAPHPQHF
- TRBJ1-4 15 TRBV9 CASSVGAATNEKLFF
- TRBJ2-7 16 TRBV5-6 CASSFRTSGRGSEQYF
- TRBJ1-4 15 TRBV19 CARGGQDRGCEKLFF
- TRBJ2-7 11 TRBV28 CASSSGYRQYF
once TRBJ2-2 16 TRBV4-1 CASSPRGLAGPGELFF
- TRBJ2-3 13 TRBV28 CASSLPGDLAQYF
- TRBJ2-7 11 TRBV29-1 CSGHQGYEQYF
few TRBJ1-4 15 TRBV9 CASSVLAGVGEKLFF
once TRBJ2-2 15 TRBV7-6 CASSGTSQNTGELFF
- TRBJ1-1 14 TRBV5-1 CASSLNSGNTEAFF
few TRBJ2-7 14 TRBV30 CAWSRGFASYEQYF
- TRBJ1-5 15 TRBV15 CATSSLRGVNQPQHF
- TRBJ1-1 15 TRBV28 CASRPRTYSGTEAFF
- TRBJ2-5 14 TRBV7-2 CASSFNTGPETQYF
- TRBJ2-3 13 TRBV2 CATGTGGTDTQYF
- TRBJ1-1 13 TRBV5-1 CASSFDRNTEAFF
- TRBJ2-1 13 TRBV29-1 CSVEEGQTNEQFF
- TRBJ2-1 11 TRBV5-1 CASSPDREQFF
- TRBJ2-7 13 TRBV6-5 CASSYSRLGEQYF
once TRBJ2-7 17 TRBV30 CAWSPPRPGQGAHEQYF
- TRBJ1-2 16 TRBV4-1 CASSQGAALANYGYTF
- TRBJ1-1 13 TRBV28 CASSKTGSTEAFF
- TRBJ2-1 12 TRBV7-9 CASSLGENEQFF
- TRBJ2-3 15 TRBV30 CAWSEVGGGGDTQYF
- TRBJ1-2 14 TRBV6-5 CASSYGQGAQGYTF
once TRBJ1-1 16 TRBV7-9 CASSSRTGRGNTEAFF
- TRBJ2-6 16 TRBV18 CASSPAGLGGANVLTF